Following are 9 T cell receptor beta chains from one sample sequenced in a study of blood T cell repertoires in COVID-19. TCRdb keeps only in-frame clones here, not all; method: immunoSEQ multiplex PCR. The sample holds roughly 90,000 clones, more than 70% seen once. Sequences were obtained from peripheral blood. The receptor set was obtained from a man in his fifties with acute or convalescent COVID-19.

The chain couples TRBV27 to TRBJ2-1; D perhaps matches TRBD1 (6 bases). V was clipped by 6 bases and J by 3 bases, with 15 bases between them. CDR3 length: 15 amino acids. Germline lookup yields CDR1 MNHEY and CDR2 SMNVEV (reference sequence). Here the CDR3 DNA reads TGTGCCAGCAGACTAGACAGGTCTCTCTACAATGAGCAGTTCTTC. Residues: CASRLDRSLYNEQFF.

Remarks on this clone: An end of the junction differs from the germline gene, which may be a read error. This sequence joins TRBV6-1 and TRBJ2-1; weak D call: TRBD2 (5 bases). CDR1 and CDR2 (germline): MNHNS, SASEGT. The CDR3 sequence is 12 residues long. CDR3 sequence reads: CASSEARLVEVF. For the CDR3, the DNA is TGTGCCAGCAGTGAAGCGCGGCTAGTGGAGGTCTTC.

This rearrangement joins TRBV5-1 to TRBJ2-1; D is possibly TRBD2 (6 bases). This CDR3 is 16 amino acids long. Trimming removed 5 bases at V and 7 bases at J, with 22 bases between. The germline gives CDR1 SGHRS, CDR2 YFSETQ. In nucleotides, the CDR3 is TGCGCCAGCAGTGGATTTCCGACTAGGGCGGCTAATGAGCAGTTCTTC. Encoded protein: CASSGFPTRAANEQFF. The whole variable domain, filled in from reference TRBV5-1 and TRBJ2-1, reads KAGVTQTPRYLIKTRGQQVTLSCSPISGHRSVSWYQQTPGQGLQFLFEYFSETQRNKGNFPGRFSGRQFSNSRSEMNVSTLELGDSALYLCASSGFPTRAANEQFFGPGTRLTVL.

The chain combines TRBV29-1 with TRBJ1-5; no definite D call. Germline loops: CDR1 SQVTM, CDR2 ANQGSEA. Trimming left V 4 bases short and J 5 bases short, with 9 bases between. This CDR3 is built from 12 residues. The CDR3 DNA is TGCAGCGTTGGTAGTGGAGATCAGCCCCAGCATTTT. Protein sequence: CSVGSGDQPQHF.

The chain links TRBV5-6 to TRBJ1-3; 7 positions match TRBD1. The germline gives CDR1 SGHDT, CDR2 YYEEEE. The CDR3 is 14 residues long. This chain's CDR3 is CASTGPYSGNTIYF. DNA for the CDR3: TGTGCTTCGACAGGGCCCTACTCTGGAAACACCATATATTTT.

The genes are TRBV9 and TRBJ2-1; TRBD2 matches 7 bases. The CDR3 sequence is 16 residues long. The V segment lost 0 bases and the J segment 1 base; nucleotides outside the gene matches: 4. CDR1 and CDR2 (germline): SGDLS, YYNGEE. CDR3 protein: CASSVGGSRSYNEQFF. The CDR3, as DNA: TGTGCCAGCAGCGTAGGCGGGAGTAGGTCCTACAATGAGCAGTTCTTC.

The V call is TRBV7-3, the J call TRBJ2-3, with 9 bases that match TRBD2. The CDR3 consists of 17 residues. The germline V gene has CDR1 SGHTA and CDR2 FQGTGA. V lost 5 bases, J lost 3 bases, and 12 bases stayed unmatched. The CDR3 nucleotides read TGTGCCAGCAGCCGAAAAACGTTAGCGGGGGTAACAGATACGCAGTATTTT. It is translated as CASSRKTLAGVTDTQYF.

The chain employs TRBV5-1 and TRBJ2-5; D gene unclear. In germline, CDR1 is SGHRS, CDR2 YFSETQ. The CDR3 is made up of 13 amino acids. With 0 bases removed from V and 5 bases from J, the gap between germline ends came to 8 bases. Written as DNA, the CDR3 is TGCGCCAGCAGCTTGGATACGACTGAGACCCAGTACTTC. As protein: CASSLDTTETQYF.

The rearrangement joins TRBV7-2 to TRBJ1-1, with D possibly matching TRBD1 (6 bases). V was trimmed by 5 bases and J by 5 bases, leaving 15 bases between them. In germline, CDR1 is SGHTA, CDR2 FQGNSA. This CDR3 spans 14 amino acids. In DNA form, the CDR3 reads TGTGCCAGCAGCCTCAGGACAGATGGGACTGAAGCTTTCTTT. Translated, it gives CASSLRTDGTEAFF.